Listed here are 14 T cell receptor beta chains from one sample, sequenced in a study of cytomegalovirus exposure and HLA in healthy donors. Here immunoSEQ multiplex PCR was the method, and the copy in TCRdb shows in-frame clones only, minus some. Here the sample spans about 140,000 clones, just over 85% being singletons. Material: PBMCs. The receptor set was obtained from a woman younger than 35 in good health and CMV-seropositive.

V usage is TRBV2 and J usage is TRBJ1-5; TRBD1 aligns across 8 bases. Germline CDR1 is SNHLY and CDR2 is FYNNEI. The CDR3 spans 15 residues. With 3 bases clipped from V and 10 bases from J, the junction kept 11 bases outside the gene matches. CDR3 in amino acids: CASSDFGQGMLPQHF. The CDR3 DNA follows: TGTGCCAGCAGTGATTTCGGACAGGGAATGTTACCCCAGCATTTT.

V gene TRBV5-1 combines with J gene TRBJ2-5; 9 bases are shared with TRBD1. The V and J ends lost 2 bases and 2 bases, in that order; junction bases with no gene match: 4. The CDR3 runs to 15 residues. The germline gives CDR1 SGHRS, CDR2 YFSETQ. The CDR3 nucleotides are TGCGCCAGCAGCTTTTACGACAGGGGGCAAGAGACCCAGTACTTC. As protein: CASSFYDRGQETQYF.

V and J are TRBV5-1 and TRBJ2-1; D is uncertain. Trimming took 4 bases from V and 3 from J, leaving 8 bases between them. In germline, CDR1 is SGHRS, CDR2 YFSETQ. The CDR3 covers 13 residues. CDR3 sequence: CASSLPSYNEQFF. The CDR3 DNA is TGCGCCAGCAGCCTCCCGAGCTACAATGAGCAGTTCTTC.

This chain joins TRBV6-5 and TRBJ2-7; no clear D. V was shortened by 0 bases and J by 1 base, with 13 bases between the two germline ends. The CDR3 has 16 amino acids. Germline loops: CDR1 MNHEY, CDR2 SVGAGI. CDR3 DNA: TGTGCCAGCAGTTACTCGAGCAACCAGGCGTCCTACGAGCAGTACTTC. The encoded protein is CASSYSSNQASYEQYF.

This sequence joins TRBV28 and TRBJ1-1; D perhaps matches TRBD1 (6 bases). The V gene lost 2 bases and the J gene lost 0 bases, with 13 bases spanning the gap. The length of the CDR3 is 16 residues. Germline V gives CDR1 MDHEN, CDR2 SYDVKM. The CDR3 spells CASSLPSGQLNTEAFF. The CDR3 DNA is TGTGCCAGCAGTTTACCATCAGGACAGTTGAACACTGAAGCTTTCTTT.

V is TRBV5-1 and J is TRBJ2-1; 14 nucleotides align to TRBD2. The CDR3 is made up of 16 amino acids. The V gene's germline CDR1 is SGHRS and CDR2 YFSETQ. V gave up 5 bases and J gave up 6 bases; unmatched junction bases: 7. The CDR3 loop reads CASRRPGLAGANEQFF. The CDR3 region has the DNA TGCGCCAGCAGACGACCGGGACTAGCGGGAGCCAATGAGCAGTTCTTC.

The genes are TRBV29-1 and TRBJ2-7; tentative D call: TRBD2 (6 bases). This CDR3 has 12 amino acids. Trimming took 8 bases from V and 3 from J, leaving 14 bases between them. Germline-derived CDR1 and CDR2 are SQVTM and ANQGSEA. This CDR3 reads CSFRRENYEQYF. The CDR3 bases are TGCAGCTTCCGACGGGAGAACTACGAGCAGTACTTC.

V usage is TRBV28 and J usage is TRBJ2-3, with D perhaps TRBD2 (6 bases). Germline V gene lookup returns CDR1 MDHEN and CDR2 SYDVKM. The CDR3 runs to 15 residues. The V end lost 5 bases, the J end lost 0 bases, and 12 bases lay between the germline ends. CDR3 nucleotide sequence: TGTGCCAGCAGTACAACTAGCAGAAGCACAGATACGCAGTATTTT. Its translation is CASSTTSRSTDTQYF.

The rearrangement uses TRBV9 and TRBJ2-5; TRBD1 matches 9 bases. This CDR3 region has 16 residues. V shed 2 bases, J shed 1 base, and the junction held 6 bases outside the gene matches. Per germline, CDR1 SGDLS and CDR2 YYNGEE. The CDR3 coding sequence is TGTGCCAGCAGCGTGGGGACAGGGTCGGGCCAAGAGACCCAGTACTTC. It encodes CASSVGTGSGQETQYF.

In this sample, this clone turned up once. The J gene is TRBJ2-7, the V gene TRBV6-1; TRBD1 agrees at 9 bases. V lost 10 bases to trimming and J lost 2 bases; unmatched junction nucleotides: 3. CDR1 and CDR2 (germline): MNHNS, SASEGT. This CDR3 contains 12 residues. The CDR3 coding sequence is TGTGCCACGGACAGGGGAACCTACGAGCAGTACTTC. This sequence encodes CATDRGTYEQYF.

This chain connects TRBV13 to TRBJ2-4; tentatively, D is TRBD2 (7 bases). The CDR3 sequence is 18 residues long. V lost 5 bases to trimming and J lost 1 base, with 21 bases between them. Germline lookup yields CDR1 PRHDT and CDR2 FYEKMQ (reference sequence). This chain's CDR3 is CASSPLGTGGAAKNIQYF. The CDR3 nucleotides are TGTGCCAGCAGCCCCCTAGGTACGGGGGGCGCCGCCAAAAACATTCAGTACTTC.

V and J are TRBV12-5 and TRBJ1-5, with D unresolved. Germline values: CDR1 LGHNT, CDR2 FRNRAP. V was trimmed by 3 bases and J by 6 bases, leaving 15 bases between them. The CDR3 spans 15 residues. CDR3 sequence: CASGFLRVLCQPQHF. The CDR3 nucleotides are TGTGCTAGTGGTTTCCTGAGAGTTCTGTGTCAGCCCCAGCATTTT.

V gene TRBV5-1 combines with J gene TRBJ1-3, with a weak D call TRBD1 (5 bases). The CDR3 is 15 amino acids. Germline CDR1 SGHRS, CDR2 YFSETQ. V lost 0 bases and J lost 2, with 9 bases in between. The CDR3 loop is CASSLETGAGNTIYF. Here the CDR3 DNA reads TGCGCCAGCAGCTTGGAAACAGGTGCTGGAAACACCATATATTTT.

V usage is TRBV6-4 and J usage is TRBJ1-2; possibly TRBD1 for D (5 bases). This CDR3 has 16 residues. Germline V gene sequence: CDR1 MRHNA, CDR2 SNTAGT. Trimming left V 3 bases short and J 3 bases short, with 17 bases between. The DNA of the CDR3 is TGTGCCAGCAGTGATTCCAAGAGACAGATTGACTATGGCTACACCTTC. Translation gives CASSDSKRQIDYGYTF.